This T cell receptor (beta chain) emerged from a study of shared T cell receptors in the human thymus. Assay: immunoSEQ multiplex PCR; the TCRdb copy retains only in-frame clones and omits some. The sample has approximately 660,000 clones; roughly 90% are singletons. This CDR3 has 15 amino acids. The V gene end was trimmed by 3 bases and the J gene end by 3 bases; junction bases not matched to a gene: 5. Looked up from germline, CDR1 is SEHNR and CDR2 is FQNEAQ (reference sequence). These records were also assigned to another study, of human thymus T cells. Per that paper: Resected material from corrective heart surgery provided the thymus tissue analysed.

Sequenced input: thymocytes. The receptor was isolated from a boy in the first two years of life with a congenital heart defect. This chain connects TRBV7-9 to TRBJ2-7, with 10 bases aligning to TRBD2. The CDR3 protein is CASSLPGLAYYEQYF. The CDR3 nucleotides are TGTGCCAGCAGCTTGCCGGGACTAGCGTACTACGAGCAGTACTTC.